These T cell receptor beta chains were read from a single sample in a study of T cell repertoires in cytomegalovirus infection. Using its own MiXCR run on the reads, TCRdb lists one record per CDR3 protein. The sample gives more than 650,000 distinct CDR3 sequences, 35% to 45% of which show up once; 2.5% to 3% is in the top ten. The sample comprised PBMCs. These receptors were taken from a human donor in good health (CMV status not recorded). Some clones in this sample may be carry-over from other donors' samples. The CDR3 runs from the conserved cysteine through the conserved F or W. The D gene is left open where the match is weak. A row's size may be missing; if present it is once, few, many or a size class.

>TRBV4-2|-|TRBJ2-1|TRBD2
CASSQRGLADDEQFF
TGTGCCAGCAGCCAACGGGGACTAGCGGACGATGAGCAGTTCTTC
>TRBV7-2|few|TRBJ2-5|-
CASSLSGLPGETQYF
TGTGCCAGCAGCTTATCCGGGCTACCGGGAGAGACCCAGTACTTC
>TRBV28|few|TRBJ2-1|TRBD2
CASSKGLAGAYNEQFF
TGTGCCAGCAGTAAGGGACTAGCGGGGGCCTACAATGAGCAGTTCTTC
>TRBV28|few|TRBJ1-6|-
CASRALRGFSYNSPLHF
TGTGCCAGCAGGGCTCTCAGGGGTTTCTCCTATAATTCACCCCTCCACTTT
>TRBV12-3/TRBV12-4|few|TRBJ2-4|-
CASSRDILAKNIQYF
TGTGCCAGCAGCAGGGACATATTAGCCAAAAACATTCAGTACTTC
>TRBV28|-|TRBJ2-7|-
CASSLSAVRGRSYEQYF
TGTGCCAGCAGTTTATCCGCCGTGAGGGGAAGGTCCTACGAGCAGTACTTC
>TRBV7-9|-|TRBJ2-7|-
CASSPRERGEPPYEQYF
TGTGCCAGCAGCCCGCGGGAGAGGGGGGAGCCCCCCTACGAGCAGTACTTC
>TRBV15|-|TRBJ2-2|-
CATSRGHNTGELFF
TGTGCCACCAGCAGAGGACATAACACCGGGGAGCTGTTTTTT
>TRBV11-1|-|TRBJ2-7|TRBD1
CASSWGQRAYEQYF
TGTGCCAGCAGCTGGGGACAGAGAGCCTACGAGCAGTACTTC
>TRBV5-1|-|TRBJ1-1|-
CASSWGSFMNTEAFF
TGCGCCAGCAGCTGGGGATCGTTCATGAACACTGAAGCTTTCTTT
>TRBV4-1|many|TRBJ1-4|-
CASSQVHSNEKLFF
TGCGCCAGCAGCCAAGTACATTCTAATGAAAAACTGTTTTTT
>TRBV6-4|-|TRBJ1-2|-
CASSPDPGAANYGYTF
TGTGCCAGCAGTCCAGATCCCGGGGCCGCTAACTATGGCTACACCTTC
>TRBV7-9|few|TRBJ2-5|TRBD1
CASSLAGTGYQETQYF
TGTGCCAGCAGCTTAGCCGGGACAGGTTATCAAGAGACCCAGTACTTC
>TRBV18|-|TRBJ1-2|TRBD1
CASSPKPGQGDSNYGYTF
TGTGCCAGCTCACCCAAACCGGGACAGGGGGATTCTAACTATGGCTACACCTTC
>TRBV20-1|-|TRBJ2-5|-
CSAELGRKGETQYF
TGCAGTGCTGAACTGGGGCGGAAAGGGGAGACCCAGTACTTC
>TRBV6-1|few|TRBJ2-1|-
CASSIDVSSYNEQFF
TGTGCCAGCAGTATCGACGTGAGCTCCTACAATGAGCAGTTCTTC
>TRBV6-1|few|TRBJ1-1|-
CASSGYGGAEAFF
TGTGCCAGCAGTGGCTATGGGGGGGCTGAAGCTTTCTTT
>TRBV7-2|many|TRBJ1-1|-
CASSSHHRVGTEAFF
TGTGCCAGCAGCTCACACCACAGGGTTGGCACTGAAGCTTTCTTT
>TRBV4-1|once|TRBJ2-1|-
CASSQLGGREEQFF
TGCGCCAGCAGCCAACTAGGGGGGAGGGAGGAGCAGTTCTTC
>TRBV11-2|-|TRBJ2-4|TRBD1
CASSPPRQGAIQYF
TGTGCCAGCAGCCCCCCCCGACAGGGGGCGATTCAGTACTTC
>TRBV5-6|-|TRBJ1-1|-
CASSLGEGKTEAFF
TGTGCCAGCAGCTTGGGGGAGGGAAAGACTGAAGCTTTCTTT
>TRBV7-6|many|TRBJ2-1|-
CASSLIGGTYNEQFF
TGTGCCAGCAGCTTAATCGGGGGTACCTACAATGAGCAGTTCTTC
>TRBV12-3/TRBV12-4|few|TRBJ2-7|TRBD2
CASSFQTGTRFAQYF
TGTGCCAGCAGTTTCCAGACCGGGACTAGGTTTGCGCAGTACTTC
>TRBV7-2|few|TRBJ2-7|-
CASSLASSVPYEQYF
TGTGCCAGCAGCTTAGCATCTAGCGTTCCCTACGAGCAGTACTTC
>TRBV7-9|-|TRBJ2-3|TRBD2
CASSPQGLALGTDTQYF
TGTGCCAGCAGCCCCCAGGGACTAGCTTTGGGTACAGATACGCAGTATTTT
>TRBV6-1|few|TRBJ1-2|TRBD1
CASTKPGQGAYGYTF
TGTGCCAGCACTAAACCGGGACAGGGGGCCTATGGCTACACCTTC
>TRBV10-3|-|TRBJ1-6|-
CAISESVDSPLHF
TGTGCCATCAGTGAGTCAGTGGATTCACCCCTCCACTTT
>TRBV5-1|-|TRBJ2-1|-
CASSLGAGPYNEQFF
TGCGCCAGCAGCTTAGGGGCAGGGCCTTACAATGAGCAGTTCTTC
>TRBV7-6|many|TRBJ1-4|-
CASRHYEGLDEKLFF
TGTGCCAGCAGACATTACGAGGGGCTGGATGAAAAACTGTTTTTT
>TRBV28|-|TRBJ1-6|-
CASSWDLVLYNSPLHF
TGTGCCAGCAGTTGGGACCTAGTTCTTTATAATTCACCCCTCCACTTT
>TRBV2|few|TRBJ1-6|-
CASSEDRTQGSPLHF
TGTGCCAGCAGTGAAGACCGGACCCAGGGATCACCCCTCCACTTT
>TRBV10-3|-|TRBJ1-6|-
CATTSKLENSPLHF
TGTGCCACCACCTCAAAGTTAGAAAATTCACCCCTCCACTTT
>TRBV29-1|-|TRBJ1-4|TRBD1
CSVESFEGAIREKLFF
TGCAGCGTTGAATCGTTCGAGGGGGCGATTAGGGAAAAACTGTTTTTT
>TRBV28|-|TRBJ2-7|-
CASSLAYLQSYEQYF
TGTGCCAGCAGTTTAGCATACCTACAGAGCTACGAGCAGTACTTC